These T cell receptor beta chains were read from a single sample in a study of blood T cells in healthy people across ages. One entry per CDR3 protein, called by TCRdb with MiXCR from the 5' RACE reads. Of over a million distinct CDR3 sequences listed, about 42% are singletons. The sample consisted of blood. The receptors derive from a woman aged 18-29 years in good health. CDR3s include the opening cysteine and the closing phenylalanine or tryptophan. A D gene is named only where the DNA matches it firmly. The size field is filled for only some rows; it gives once, few, many or a size class.

NA,TRBJ1-2,TRBV12-3/TRBV12-4,NA,13,CASSLSGSVGYTF,TGTGCCAGCAGTTTATCCGGCAGTGTCGGCTACACCTTC
TRBD1,TRBJ1-3,TRBV6-5,NA,16,CASSYSGRGPGNTIYF,TGTGCCAGCAGTTACTCTGGCAGGGGGCCTGGAAACACCATATATTTT
NA,TRBJ2-2,TRBV7-9,NA,12,CASSPSDGELFF,TGCGCCAGCAGCCCCAGTGACGGGGAGCTGTTTTTT
TRBD2,TRBJ2-7,TRBV29-1,NA,13,CSVEETSNYEQYF,TGCAGCGTTGAAGAGACTAGCAACTACGAGCAGTACTTC
NA,TRBJ1-5,TRBV5-1,few,14,CASSFGQMGQPQHF,TGCGCCAGCAGCTTTGGACAGATGGGTCAGCCCCAGCATTTT
TRBD2,TRBJ2-5,TRBV5-1,NA,16,CASSMGLAGALETQYF,TGCGCCAGCAGCATGGGACTAGCGGGAGCACTTGAGACCCAGTACTTC
NA,TRBJ2-7,TRBV28,few,17,CASSFRMGLPTWYEQYF,TGTGCCAGCAGTTTTCGCATGGGACTTCCGACTTGGTACGAGCAGTACTTC
NA,TRBJ1-3,TRBV5-1,NA,15,CASSLAPGAGNTIYF,TGCGCCAGCAGCTTGGCCCCAGGGGCCGGAAACACCATATATTTT
TRBD1,TRBJ2-1,TRBV7-2,NA,15,CASSTRQGSFNEQFF,TGTGCCAGCAGCACCCGACAGGGATCTTTCAATGAGCAGTTCTTC
NA,TRBJ2-7,TRBV20-1,NA,14,CSSAGLHSSYEQYF,TGCAGTTCCGCGGGGTTACATAGCTCCTACGAGCAGTACTTC
TRBD2,TRBJ2-3,TRBV18,NA,16,CASSQQLAGDTDTQYF,TGTGCCAGCTCACAACAACTAGCGGGAGACACAGATACGCAGTATTTT
TRBD1,TRBJ1-1,TRBV7-2,once,17,CASSLRPSGRGDTEAFF,TGTGCCAGCAGCTTAAGGCCGTCGGGCAGGGGGGACACTGAAGCTTTCTTT
TRBD2,TRBJ2-3,TRBV20-1,NA,15,CSARVTSGSTDTQYF,TGCAGTGCTAGAGTGACTAGCGGGAGTACAGATACGCAGTATTTT